Below, 5 T cell receptor beta chains from the same sample are listed, as sequenced in a study of T cell responses to AZD1222 COVID-19 vaccine. TCRdb keeps only in-frame clones here, not all; method: immunoSEQ multiplex PCR. The sample holds about 160,000 clones, about 91% seen once. Source: peripheral blood, taken 28 days after the second AZD1222 dose. The receptor source for this set is an adult who received the AZD1222 COVID-19 vaccine.

This clone was detected only once. The rearrangement joins TRBV29-1 to TRBJ1-3; D gene ambiguous. V was shortened by 4 bases and J by 0 bases, with 16 bases between the two germline ends. CDR3 length: 16 amino acids. Germline assignment: CDR1 SQVTM and CDR2 ANQGSEA. Here the CDR3 DNA reads TGCAGCGTTGCCGACTTTAAAACCAGCTCTGGAAACACCATATATTTT. It is translated as CSVADFKTSSGNTIYF.

The J gene is TRBJ2-2, the V gene TRBV5-1; the match to TRBD2 covers 7 bases. Germline V lookup: CDR1 SGHRS, CDR2 YFSETQ. With V trimmed by 6 bases and J by 0 bases, 8 bases remained unmatched. CDR3 length equals 16 residues. Here the CDR3 DNA reads TGCGCCAGCATAGCCACTAGCGTCGCGAACACCGGGGAGCTGTTTTTT. Protein: CASIATSVANTGELFF.

The chain is built from TRBV7-9 and TRBJ1-1; 9 bases are shared with TRBD1. Germline V CDR1 and CDR2: SEHNR, FQNEAQ (reference sequence). The CDR3 consists of 16 residues. V dropped 1 base and J dropped 3; count of bases not matched to a gene: 6. CDR3 in amino acids: CASSLGETGGDTEAFF. CDR3 DNA sequence: TGTGCCAGCAGCTTAGGGGAGACAGGGGGGGACACTGAAGCTTTCTTT. The full variable domain, in which reference TRBV7-9 and TRBJ1-1 provide the parts outside the CDR3, is DTGVSQNPRHKITKRGQNVTFRCDPISEHNRLYWYRQTLGQGPEFLTYFQNEAQLEKSRLLSDRFSAERPKGSFSTLEIQRTEQGDSAMYLCASSLGETGGDTEAFFGQGTRLTVV.

The CDR3 bases are TGTGCCAGTAGTATCGACGGGACCCCCACGACGCAACTGTTTTTT. This encodes CASSIDGTPTTQLFF. The rearrangement joins TRBV19 to TRBJ1-4; TRBD1 might be the D (5 bases). The CDR3 has 15 residues. V was shortened by 3 bases and J by 12 bases, with 20 bases between the two germline ends. Germline V lookup: CDR1 LNHDA, CDR2 SQIVND (reference sequence).

The chain links TRBV7-2 to TRBJ2-7; D is unclear. The germline gives CDR1 SGHTA, CDR2 FQGNSA. The CDR3 is made up of 12 amino acids. Trimming took off 3 bases at V and 8 bases at J, with 11 bases between the two ends. DNA for the CDR3: TGTGCCAGCAGCTTTTCTATATCCCAGCAGTACTTC. Its translation is CASSFSISQQYF.